The following is a TCR beta chain sequence with its context. Germline V gene data show CDR1 as LGHDT and CDR2 as YNNKEL (reference sequence). V shed 4 bases and J 10 bases; nucleotides not matched to a gene: 7. CDR3 length: 13 residues. Source study methods: From reference gene primer amplification, estimates of nucleated cell counts were derived. The table came from immunoSEQ multiplex PCR; TCRdb's copy has only in-frame clones and leaves some out. V, J and clone size are those of that table, while D and trimming were read from the DNA. Among approximately 96,000 clones listed, 81% were seen once. These data originate in a study of blood T cell repertoires in COVID-19. Study overall: Both acute and convalescent COVID-19 samples were obtained from the United States, Italy and Spain. PBMCs, B-cell-depleted T cells, or T cells were the source of the cDNA or gDNA that made up the material.

The origin of this receptor is a woman of 80 years or more with acute or convalescent COVID-19. The chain joins TRBV3-1 (or the pseudogene TRBV3-2) to TRBJ2-1; 7 bases agree with TRBD1. Specimen: peripheral blood. The chain's CDR3 is CASSRGGQPEQFF. Here the CDR3 DNA reads TGTGCCAGCAGCCGAGGGGGACAGCCGGAGCAGTTCTTC.